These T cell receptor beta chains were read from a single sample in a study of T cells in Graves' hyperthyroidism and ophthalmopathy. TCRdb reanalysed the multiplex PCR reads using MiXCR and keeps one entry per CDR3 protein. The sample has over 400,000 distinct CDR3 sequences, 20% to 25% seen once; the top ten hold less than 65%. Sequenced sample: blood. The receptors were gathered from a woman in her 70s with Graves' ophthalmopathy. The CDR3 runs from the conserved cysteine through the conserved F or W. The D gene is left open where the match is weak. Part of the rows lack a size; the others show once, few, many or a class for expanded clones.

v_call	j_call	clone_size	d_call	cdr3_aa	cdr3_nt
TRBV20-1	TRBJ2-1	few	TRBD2	CSASFSGSNEQFF	TGCAGTGCTAGTTTCAGCGGGAGCAATGAGCAGTTCTTC
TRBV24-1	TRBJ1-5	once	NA	CATSGLRGPQHF	TGTGCCACCAGTGGCCTCCGGGGGCCCCAGCATTTT
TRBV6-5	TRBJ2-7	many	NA	CASSYSKGGRVHEQYF	TGTGCCAGCAGTTACTCGAAAGGCGGAAGGGTCCACGAGCAGTACTTC
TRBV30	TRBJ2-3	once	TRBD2	CAWSVLGLAGVDTQYF	TGTGCCTGGAGTGTACTCGGACTAGCGGGAGTAGATACGCAGTATTTT
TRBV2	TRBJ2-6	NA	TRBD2	CASSEAGGLLSGANVLTF	TGTGCCAGCAGTGAAGCGGGAGGGCTTTTATCTGGGGCCAACGTCCTGACTTTC
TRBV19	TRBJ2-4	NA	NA	CASSVGHQAKNIQYF	TGTGCCAGTAGTGTCGGACACCAAGCCAAAAACATTCAGTACTTC
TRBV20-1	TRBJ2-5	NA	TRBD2	CSAQGPTSGSRVETQYF	TGCAGTGCACAGGGGCCCACTAGCGGGAGTAGAGTGGAGACCCAGTACTTC
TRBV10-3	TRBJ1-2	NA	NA	CAISEGVYGYTF	TGTGCCATCAGTGAGGGGGTCTATGGCTACACCTTC
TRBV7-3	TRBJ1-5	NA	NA	CASSPKTANQPQHF	TGTGCCAGCAGCCCCAAGACAGCCAATCAGCCCCAGCATTTT
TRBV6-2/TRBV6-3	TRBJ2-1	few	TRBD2	CASRMGTSGTNEQFF	TGTGCCAGCAGGATGGGGACTAGCGGGACCAATGAGCAGTTCTTC
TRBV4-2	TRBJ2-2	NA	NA	CASSQDPPRFNTGELFF	TGTGCCAGCAGCCAAGATCCTCCGAGATTCAACACCGGGGAGCTGTTTTTT
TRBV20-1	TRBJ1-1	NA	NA	CSPSENTEAFF	TGCAGTCCGAGCGAGAACACTGAAGCTTTCTTT
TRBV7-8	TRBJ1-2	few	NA	CASSSASLDRWGYGYTF	TGTGCCAGCAGCTCCGCCTCACTCGACAGGTGGGGCTATGGCTACACCTTC
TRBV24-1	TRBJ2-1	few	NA	CATSDSTPEQFF	TGTGCCACCAGTGATTCGACACCTGAGCAGTTCTTC
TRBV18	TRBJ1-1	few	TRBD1	CASSPPAGGLNTEAFF	TGTGCCAGCTCACCACCGGCAGGGGGATTGAACACTGAAGCTTTCTTT
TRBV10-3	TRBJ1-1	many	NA	CAISEWGANTEAFF	TGTGCCATCAGTGAGTGGGGAGCAAACACTGAAGCTTTCTTT
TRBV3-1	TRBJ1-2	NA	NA	CASSQDRKTNGYTF	TGCGCCAGCAGCCAAGATCGGAAGACTAATGGCTACACCTTC
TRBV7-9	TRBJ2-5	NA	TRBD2	CASSHDRTSGQETQYF	TGTGCCAGCAGCCATGACAGGACTAGCGGGCAAGAGACCCAGTACTTC
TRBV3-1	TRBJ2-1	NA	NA	CASSQVAYNEQFF	TGTGCCAGCAGCCAAGTCGCCTACAATGAGCAGTTCTTC
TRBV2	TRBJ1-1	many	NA	CASSEVPGTEAFF	TGTGCCAGCAGTGAAGTTCCAGGCACTGAAGCTTTCTTT
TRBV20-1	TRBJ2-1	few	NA	CSGEGASSYNEQFF	TGCAGCGGGGAGGGGGCTAGCTCCTACAATGAGCAGTTCTTC
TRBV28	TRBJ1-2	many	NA	CASLNSNGAYGYTF	TGTGCCAGCCTCAACTCTAACGGCGCCTATGGCTACACCTTC
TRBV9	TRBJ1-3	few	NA	CASSTRLASGNTIYF	TGTGCCAGCAGCACCCGGTTGGCCTCTGGAAACACCATATATTTT
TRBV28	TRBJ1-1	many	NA	CASSLSGGEAFF	TGTGCCAGCAGTCTCTCGGGGGGTGAAGCTTTCTTT
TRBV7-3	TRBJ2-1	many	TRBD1	CASSLGTAYNEQFF	TGTGCCAGCAGCCTAGGGACAGCCTACAATGAGCAGTTCTTC
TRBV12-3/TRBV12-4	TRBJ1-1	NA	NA	CASSRWGARAEAFF	TGTGCCAGCAGTCGATGGGGGGCCCGCGCTGAAGCTTTCTTT
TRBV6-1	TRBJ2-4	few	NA	CASKGVNIQYF	TGTGCCAGCAAAGGGGTCAACATTCAGTACTTC
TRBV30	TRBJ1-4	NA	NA	CAWSRGVGNEKLFF	TGTGCCTGGTCCCGGGGGGTTGGTAATGAAAAACTGTTTTTT
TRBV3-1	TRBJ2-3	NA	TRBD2	CASSLGTSDTDTQYF	TGTGCCAGCAGCCTAGGGACTAGCGACACAGATACGCAGTATTTT
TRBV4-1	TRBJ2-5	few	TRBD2	CASSAPGGGQETQYF	TGCGCCAGCAGCGCCCCGGGAGGCGGGCAGGAGACCCAGTACTTC
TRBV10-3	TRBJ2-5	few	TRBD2	CAISESKAGPTGGAQYF	TGTGCCATCAGTGAGTCGAAAGCGGGACCTACGGGTGGGGCACAGTACTTC
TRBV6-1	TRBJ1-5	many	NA	CASIHDRNQPQHF	TGTGCCAGCATTCACGACAGGAATCAGCCCCAGCATTTT
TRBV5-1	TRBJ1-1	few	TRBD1	CASSSLRDRAVNTEAFF	TGCGCCAGCAGCTCTCTCCGGGACAGGGCGGTGAACACTGAAGCTTTCTTT
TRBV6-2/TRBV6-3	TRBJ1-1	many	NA	CASRADGYTEAFF	TGTGCCAGCAGGGCAGACGGCTACACTGAAGCTTTCTTT
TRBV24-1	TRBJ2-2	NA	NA	CATSDPLALGELFF	TGTGCCACCAGTGATCCCCTGGCTTTGGGGGAGCTGTTTTTT
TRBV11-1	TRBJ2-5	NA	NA	CASSLDRAAATQYF	TGTGCCAGCAGCTTAGACAGGGCAGCGGCGACCCAGTACTTC
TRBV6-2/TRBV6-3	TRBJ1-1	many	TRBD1	CASSLTGPDTEAFF	TGTGCCAGCAGTCTGACAGGGCCGGACACTGAAGCTTTCTTT
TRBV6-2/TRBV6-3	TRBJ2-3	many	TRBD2	CASNSAGGGTDTQYF	TGTGCCAGCAACTCAGCGGGAGGAGGCACAGATACGCAGTATTTT
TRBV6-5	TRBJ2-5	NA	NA	CASSYDGETQYF	TGTGCCAGCAGTTACGACGGGGAGACCCAGTACTTC
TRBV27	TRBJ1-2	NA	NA	CASSSRDYGYTF	TGTGCCAGCAGTTCCAGGGATTATGGCTACACCTTC
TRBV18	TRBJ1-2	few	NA	CASSPVDGPYGYTF	TGTGCCAGCTCACCCGTCGACGGACCATATGGCTACACCTTC
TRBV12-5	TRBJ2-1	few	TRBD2	CASGLVRRTGEASGRSYNEQFF	TGTGCTAGTGGTTTGGTACGACGTACAGGGGAAGCTAGCGGGAGGTCCTACAATGAGCAGTTCTTC
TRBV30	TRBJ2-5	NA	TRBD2	CAWSAGLAGGETQYF	TGTGCCTGGAGTGCCGGACTAGCGGGAGGAGAGACCCAGTACTTC
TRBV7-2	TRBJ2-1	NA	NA	CASSFRGTGYNEQFF	TGTGCCAGCAGCTTCCGGGGAACGGGTTACAATGAGCAGTTCTTC
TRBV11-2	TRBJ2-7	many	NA	CASSFGTSSYEQYF	TGTGCCAGCAGCTTCGGTACCTCCTCCTACGAGCAGTACTTC
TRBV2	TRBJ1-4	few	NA	CASTQRRRPNEKLFF	TGTGCCAGCACCCAAAGGAGGCGGCCGAATGAAAAACTGTTTTTT
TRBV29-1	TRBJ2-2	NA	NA	CSVESASPSTGELFF	TGCAGCGTTGAATCGGCTAGCCCCTCCACCGGGGAGCTGTTTTTT
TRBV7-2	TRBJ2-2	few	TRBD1	CASSWDRYTGELFF	TGTGCCAGCAGCTGGGACAGATACACCGGGGAGCTGTTTTTT